This T cell receptor beta chain was identified in a study of blood T cells in healthy people across ages. Study-wide results and caveats: The study lacked donor CMV status, which possibly confounded expanded clonotype changes.

This clonotype was picked up a small number of times. Its antigen is unknown. For the second PCR, which ran for about 7 to 11 cycles, a sample-barcoded 5' primer and a J-beta primer mix were used. In TCRdb, the 5' RACE reads were re-called with MiXCR into one record per CDR3 protein. The sample holds around 620,000 distinct CDR3 sequences, approximately 25% seen once. The clonotype was recovered from a woman in her 70s in good health. Sequenced material: blood.

CDR3 coding DNA: TGTGCCAGCACCGGACTAGCGGGGGTTCCCTACAATGAGCAGTTCTTC. This encodes CASTGLAGVPYNEQFF. V and J are TRBV9 and TRBJ2-5, with 13 bases aligning to TRBD2. The J call may not be correct, given that the DNA end is closer to TRBJ2-1. The CDR3 consists of 16 residues. Germline V lookup: CDR1 SGDLS, CDR2 YYNGEE.